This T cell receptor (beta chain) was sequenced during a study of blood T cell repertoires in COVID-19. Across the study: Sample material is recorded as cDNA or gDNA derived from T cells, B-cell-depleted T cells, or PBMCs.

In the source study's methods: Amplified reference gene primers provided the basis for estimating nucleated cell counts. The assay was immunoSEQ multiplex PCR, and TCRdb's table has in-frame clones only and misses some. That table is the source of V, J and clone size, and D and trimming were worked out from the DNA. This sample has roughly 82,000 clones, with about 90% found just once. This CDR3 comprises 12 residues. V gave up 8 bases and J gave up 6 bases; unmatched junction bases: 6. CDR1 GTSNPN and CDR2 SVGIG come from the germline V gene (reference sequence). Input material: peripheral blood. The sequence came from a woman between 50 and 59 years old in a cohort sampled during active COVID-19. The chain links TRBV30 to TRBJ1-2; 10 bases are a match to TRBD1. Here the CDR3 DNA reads TGTGCCGGGGGGGACAGGGGACATGGCTACACCTTC. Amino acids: CAGGDRGHGYTF.